These 23 T cell receptor beta chains came from one sample sequenced in a study of beta chain features in type 1 diabetes. The entirety of the isolated RNA underwent reverse transcription, so expressed TCRB transcripts were sequenced. The table came from immunoSEQ multiplex PCR; TCRdb's copy has only in-frame clones and leaves some out. This sample carries approximately 150,000 clones, more than 9% of them seen once, and the ten largest clones take about 1.3%. Sequenced: naive CD4+ T cells from blood. These receptors all stem from a man aged 18 to 29 in good health.

V gene TRBV2 combines with J gene TRBJ2-3, with 10 positions matching TRBD1. This CDR3 region has 15 residues. The germline gives CDR1 SNHLY, CDR2 FYNNEI. V lost 3 bases to trimming and J lost 5 bases; unmatched junction nucleotides: 5. The CDR3 region is CASSERTGGLDTQYF. The CDR3 nucleotides read TGTGCCAGCAGTGAGAGGACAGGGGGTTTAGATACGCAGTATTTT.

The rearrangement joins TRBV5-1 to TRBJ1-6; unclear D gene. The V end was cut by 0 bases, the J end by 5 bases, with 9 bases between. CDR1 SGHRS and CDR2 YFSETQ come from the germline V gene. CDR3 length: 15 amino acids. Here the CDR3 reads CASSLGQADNSPLHF. The CDR3 coding sequence is TGCGCCAGCAGCTTGGGGCAGGCCGATAATTCACCCCTCCACTTT.

J is TRBJ2-3 and V is TRBV13; 8 nucleotides agree with TRBD2. The CDR3 spans 18 residues. Germline CDR1 and CDR2: PRHDT and FYEKMQ (reference sequence). V lost 5 bases to trimming and J lost 1 base; unmatched junction nucleotides: 14. The chain's CDR3 is CASSPRGTSSGGTDTQYF. For the CDR3, the DNA is TGTGCCAGCAGCCCAAGGGGGACTAGTAGTGGTGGCACAGATACGCAGTATTTT.

This clone has ten or more counts. The rearrangement uses TRBV30 and TRBJ1-3; no reliable D call. Germline-derived CDR1 and CDR2 are GTSNPN and SVGIG (reference sequence). Between the trimmed V and J ends, which lost 2 bases and 0 bases, there was a span of 11 bases. CDR3 length: 15 residues. The CDR3: CAWSSAGGSGNTIYF. The CDR3, as DNA: TGTGCCTGGAGTAGCGCCGGCGGCTCTGGAAACACCATATATTTT.

This clone appeared many times. The genes are TRBV10-3 and TRBJ2-1; 14 nucleotides line up with TRBD2. The CDR3 sequence is 13 residues long. J gave up 7 bases and V 10 bases, and 3 bases lay outside the gene matches. The germline V gene has CDR1 ENHRY and CDR2 SYGVKD. The CDR3 DNA reads TGTGCCACCAGGACTAGCGGGGGGAATGAGCAGTTCTTC. Translating gives CATRTSGGNEQFF.

This chain uses TRBV28 with TRBJ2-5, with unresolved D. Germline V CDR1 and CDR2: MDHEN, SYDVKM. This CDR3 region has 14 residues. Trimming took 3 bases from V and 5 from J, leaving 13 bases between them. The CDR3 loop reads CASSFAAVWETQYF. The CDR3 region has the DNA TGTGCCAGCAGTTTTGCCGCAGTTTGGGAGACCCAGTACTTC.

The chain links TRBV18 to TRBJ1-5; 8 nucleotides align to TRBD1. This CDR3 is 18 amino acids long. The germline V gene encodes CDR1 KGHSH and CDR2 LQKENI. After removal of 1 base from V and 2 bases from J, the junction contained 10 bases not matched to a gene. Written as DNA, the CDR3 is TGTGCCAGCTCACCACAGATGCAGGGGGCGCGTGGCAATCAGCCCCAGCATTTT. The encoded protein is CASSPQMQGARGNQPQHF.

About this clone: The junction differs from germline at one of its ends, possibly a read error. V gene TRBV7-2 combines with J gene TRBJ2-3, with 7 bases lining up with TRBD2. CDR1 and CDR2 from the germline V gene are SGHTA and FQGNSA. This CDR3 is built from 16 residues. For the CDR3, the DNA is TGCGCCAGCAGCCAAGGTGCTAGCGGATTCACAGATACGCAGTATTTT. This codes for CASSQGASGFTDTQYF.

The gene calls are TRBV9 and TRBJ1-6; 7 positions agree with TRBD1. Losses at the gene ends were 3 bases for V and 9 bases for J; bases not matched to a gene: 6. The CDR3 length is 14 residues. CDR1 SGDLS and CDR2 YYNGEE come from the germline V gene. The CDR3 spells CASSARDSSSPLHF. The CDR3 DNA reads as TGTGCCAGCAGCGCTCGGGACAGCAGTTCACCCCTCCACTTT.

This chain joins TRBV5-6 and TRBJ2-3, with 13 bases lining up with TRBD2. This CDR3 has 18 amino acids. Germline V gene sequence: CDR1 SGHDT, CDR2 YYEEEE. V shed 2 bases, J shed 0 bases, and the junction held 6 bases outside the gene matches. The CDR3 coding sequence is TGTGCCAGCAGCTTTGGGAGACTAGCGGGGGGTAGCACAGATACGCAGTATTTT. This codes for CASSFGRLAGGSTDTQYF.

The chain uses TRBV5-1 and TRBJ2-5; 10 positions match TRBD1. V lost 4 bases and J lost 1; bases outside the gene matches: 7. This CDR3 comprises 16 residues. Germline V lookup: CDR1 SGHRS, CDR2 YFSETQ. For the CDR3, the DNA is TGCGCCAGCAGCACAGCCAGACAGGGGGCCCAAGAGACCCAGTACTTC. Translation: CASSTARQGAQETQYF.

The rearrangement uses TRBV7-2 and TRBJ1-4; D not resolved. This CDR3 is 15 amino acids long. Germline V CDR1 and CDR2: SGHTA, FQGNSA. Trimming removed 3 bases from V and 8 bases from J, with 16 bases in between. The CDR3 spells CASSFRPANSEKLFF. The CDR3 nucleotides read TGTGCCAGCAGCTTCCGACCGGCCAATAGCGAAAAACTGTTTTTT.

The table lists this clone with many counts. V gene TRBV5-5 combines with J gene TRBJ2-5; possible D gene TRBD2, 6 bases. Germline V gene data show CDR1 as SGHKS and CDR2 as YYEKEE (reference sequence). The CDR3 is made up of 10 amino acids. Trimming pared 7 bases from V and 5 bases from J, leaving 6 bases between. The CDR3, as DNA: TGTGCCAGCGGAGGGGAGACCCAGTACTTC. Protein product: CASGGETQYF.

This clone has a handful of counts. This chain links TRBV10-3 with TRBJ2-1; 9 nucleotides align to TRBD2. CDR1 and CDR2 from the germline V gene are ENHRY and SYGVKD. The CDR3 contains 16 residues. The V gene end was trimmed by 7 bases and the J gene end by 4 bases; junction bases not matched to a gene: 11. CDR3 sequence: CAITPGSGGRYNEQFF. The CDR3 bases are TGTGCCATCACCCCGGGAAGCGGGGGGCGTTACAATGAGCAGTTCTTC.

The chain employs TRBV10-2 and TRBJ1-1; tentatively, D is TRBD1 (6 bases). The CDR3 extends over 15 amino acids. Germline V gives CDR1 WSHSY, CDR2 SAAADI. With 6 bases removed from V and 4 bases from J, the gap between germline ends came to 18 bases. As DNA, the CDR3 is TGCGCCAGCAGCCGACAAGGGGGGGCAGTCACTGAAGCTTTCTTT. Residues: CASSRQGGAVTEAFF.

Only a few counts were recorded for this clone. This rearrangement joins TRBV12-2 to TRBJ2-1; the table's TRBD1 call for D was not verified on the DNA. TRBV12-2 is a known pseudogene. The CDR3 length is 14 residues. DNA of the CDR3: TGTGCAAGTCGCTTAGACAGGGTTAACAATGAGCAGTTCTTC. Encoded protein: CASRLDRVNNEQFF.

The rearrangement uses TRBV7-2 and TRBJ2-5; 7 bases map to TRBD2. V dropped 1 base and J dropped 5; count of bases not matched to a gene: 10. The CDR3 runs 16 residues. Germline loops: CDR1 SGHTA, CDR2 FQGNSA. The CDR3 sequence: CASSLVWGGGRETQYF. CDR3 coding DNA: TGTGCCAGCAGCTTAGTGTGGGGCGGGGGACGGGAGACCCAGTACTTC.

The chain links TRBV7-2 to TRBJ2-1; D may be TRBD2 (6 bases). Looked up from germline, CDR1 is SGHTA and CDR2 is FQGNSA. The V and J ends lost 5 bases and 0 bases respectively, with 11 bases between them. CDR3 length: 15 amino acids. CDR3 nucleotide sequence: TGTGCCAGCAGCCCAGACGGGGGCTCCTACAATGAGCAGTTCTTC. It encodes CASSPDGGSYNEQFF.

This clone was picked up a small number of times. The rearrangement joins TRBV6-5 to TRBJ1-4; 7 bases map to TRBD1. Per the germline V gene, CDR1 is MNHEY and CDR2 is SVGAGI. The CDR3 runs 14 residues. V dropped 6 bases and J dropped 5; count of bases not matched to a gene: 6. This chain's CDR3 is CASSSTGKNEKLFF. CDR3 coding DNA: TGTGCCAGCAGCTCGACAGGGAAGAATGAAAAACTGTTTTTT.

This chain links TRBV10-3 with TRBJ2-5; 8 bases fit TRBD2. The germline CDR1 and CDR2 sequences are ENHRY and SYGVKD. The V segment lost 10 bases and the J segment 5 bases; nucleotides outside the gene matches: 12. The CDR3 sequence is 14 residues long. CDR3 DNA sequence: TGTGCCACCGCCGGGACTAGTTTGGTGGAGACCCAGTACTTC. Translating gives CATAGTSLVETQYF.

V usage is TRBV29-1 and J usage is TRBJ2-3; the match to TRBD1 covers 11 bases. The CDR3 contains 15 residues. V shed 3 bases, J shed 2 bases, and the junction held 4 bases outside the gene matches. CDR1 is SQVTM and CDR2 is ANQGSEA in the germline V gene. The CDR3 reads CSVDGDRGFTDTQYF. The DNA for the CDR3 is TGCAGCGTTGATGGGGACAGGGGGTTCACAGATACGCAGTATTTT.

This clone was recorded a few times. The V and J genes are TRBV6-6 and TRBJ1-3; D ambiguous. This CDR3 is 14 amino acids long. V shed 5 bases and J shed 0 bases, with 8 bases lying between them. Per the germline V gene, CDR1 is MNHNY and CDR2 is SVGAGI (reference sequence). CDR3 sequence reads: CASSRSPSGNTIYF. The CDR3, as DNA: TGTGCCAGCAGTAGAAGCCCCTCTGGAAACACCATATATTTT.

This rearrangement joins TRBV6-6 to TRBJ2-3; 10 positions agree with TRBD2. The V gene end was trimmed by 5 bases and the J gene end by 2 bases; junction bases not matched to a gene: 4. The CDR3 is 15 amino acids. Germline V gives CDR1 MNHNY, CDR2 SVGAGI (reference sequence). This CDR3 is CASSASGGYTDTQYF. CDR3 coding DNA: TGTGCCAGCAGTGCTAGCGGGGGCTACACAGATACGCAGTATTTT.